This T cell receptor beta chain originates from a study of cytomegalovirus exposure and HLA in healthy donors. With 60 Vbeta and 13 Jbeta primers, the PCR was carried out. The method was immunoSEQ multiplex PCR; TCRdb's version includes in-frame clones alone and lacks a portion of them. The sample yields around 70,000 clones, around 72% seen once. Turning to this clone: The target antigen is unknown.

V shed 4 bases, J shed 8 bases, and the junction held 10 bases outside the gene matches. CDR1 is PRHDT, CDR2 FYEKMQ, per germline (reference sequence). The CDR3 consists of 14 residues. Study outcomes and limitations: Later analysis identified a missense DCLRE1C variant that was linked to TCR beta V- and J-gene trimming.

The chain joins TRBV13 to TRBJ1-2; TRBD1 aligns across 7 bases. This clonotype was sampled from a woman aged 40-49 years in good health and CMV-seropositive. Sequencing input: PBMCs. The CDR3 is CASSYRTGELGYTF. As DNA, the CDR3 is TGTGCCAGCAGCTACCGTACAGGGGAATTAGGCTACACCTTC.